This TCR beta chain stems from a study of PD-1 blockade in classical Hodgkin lymphoma. Study results and limitations: By C4D1 there was a significant rise in CD4+ TCR diversity but not in CD8+ TCR diversity. When nivolumab was started under 1 year after ASCT, patients were excluded.

Sequencing used immunoSEQ multiplex PCR; TCRdb keeps in-frame clones, though not all of them. The data contain about 28,000 clones, over 75% of them singletons. Per the germline V gene, CDR1 is SGDLS and CDR2 is YYNGEE. The CDR3 sequence is 15 residues long. With 1 base removed from V and 2 bases from J, the gap between germline ends came to 13 bases. Points on this clone: Its cognate antigen is unknown.

Stated time point: cycle 4 day 1 (C4D1), after 6 weeks of nivolumab. Each patient experienced a relapse that followed autologous stem cell transplantation, and brentuximab vedotin exposure varied. Investigators isolated CD4+ T cells from thawed PBMCs through magnetic negative selection. The chain links TRBV9 to TRBJ2-7, with D hard to call. The sample in question was CD4+ T cells from blood, obtained before the fourth cycle of nivolumab. This TCR was sampled from a human donor with classical Hodgkin lymphoma. This CDR3 reads CASSVTPLPAYEQYF. CDR3 sequence (DNA): TGTGCCAGCAGCGTAACCCCTCTACCAGCCTACGAGCAGTACTTC.